This T cell receptor beta chain was observed in a study of blood T cells in healthy people across ages. Points from the study as a whole: It was held that diversity estimates obtained from one million T cells represented underestimates.

Trimming removed 5 bases from V and 7 bases from J, with 15 bases in between. The V gene's germline CDR1 is SEHNR and CDR2 FQNEAQ (reference sequence). This CDR3 is built from 13 residues. This clonotype occurred a few times. Its antigen is currently unknown. Alongside a J-beta primer mix, a sample-barcoded 5' primer served in a second PCR lasting 7 to 11 cycles. One entry per CDR3 protein results from TCRdb running MiXCR on the 5' RACE reads. The data hold hundreds of thousands of distinct CDR3 sequences, with 20% to 25% observed a single time. This same sample was also taken into another study, of T cells of mothers and their children. This second report adds: Related mother-child pairs showed slightly higher but non-significant overlap than unrelated pairs.

The sequenced sample consisted of blood. V gene TRBV7-9 combines with J gene TRBJ2-7, with D perhaps being TRBD1 or TRBD2 (5 bases each). The TCR comes from a boy between 10 and 17 years old in good health. CDR3 DNA sequence: TGTGCCAGCAGCCCAGGAGGACAACAGGAGCAGTACTTC. As protein: CASSPGGQQEQYF.